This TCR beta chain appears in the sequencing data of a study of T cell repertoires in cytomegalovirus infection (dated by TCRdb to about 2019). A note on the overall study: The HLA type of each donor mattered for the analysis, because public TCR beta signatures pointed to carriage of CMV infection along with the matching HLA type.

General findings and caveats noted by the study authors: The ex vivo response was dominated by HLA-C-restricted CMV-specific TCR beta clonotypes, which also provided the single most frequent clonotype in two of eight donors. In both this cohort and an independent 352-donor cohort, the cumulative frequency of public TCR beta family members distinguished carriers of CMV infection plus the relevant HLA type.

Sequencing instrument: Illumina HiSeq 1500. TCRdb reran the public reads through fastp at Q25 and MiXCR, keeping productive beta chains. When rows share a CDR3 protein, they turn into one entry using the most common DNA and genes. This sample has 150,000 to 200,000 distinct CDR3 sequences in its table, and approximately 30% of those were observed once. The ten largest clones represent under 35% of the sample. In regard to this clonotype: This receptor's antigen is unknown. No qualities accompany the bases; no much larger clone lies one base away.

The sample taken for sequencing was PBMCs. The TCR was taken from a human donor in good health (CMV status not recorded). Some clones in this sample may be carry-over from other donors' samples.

CDR3 reads: CASRQGSNTGELFF. The DNA sequence reads TGTGCCAGCAGACAGGGTTCGAACACCGGGGAGCTGTTTTTT. The sequence links TRBV2 to TRBJ2-2; TRBD1 is a weak D gene call, 6 bases matching. CDR1 and CDR2, looked up from the germline V gene, are SNHLY and FYNNEI. The CDR3 measures 14 amino acids from cysteine to phenylalanine. Left in the record is the CDR3 DNA by itself, 42 bases read in frame from the first base. V is clipped by 6 bases and J by 0 bases, and the sequence between their germline boundaries is 8 bases long.